This is a list of T cell receptor beta chains from one sample in a study of chemoradiotherapy in HPV16-positive cancers. Produced via immunoSEQ multiplex PCR; TCRdb's table is partial and in-frame only. The sample has approximately 14,000 clones, more than 75% seen once. The sample was blood, taken from a patient who underwent chemoradiotherapy. These receptors all stem from a human donor with HPV-associated anogenital cancer. The CDR3 runs from the conserved cysteine through the conserved F or W. A D gene is named only where the DNA matches it firmly. Rows give clone size only sometimes, using once, few, many, or a class for an expanded clone.

- | TRBJ1-5 | TRBV6-5 | - | CASSGRNRQPQHF | TGTGCCAGCAGTGGACGGAATAGACAGCCCCAGCATTTT
- | TRBJ1-3 | TRBV2 | - | CASSRDEAGNTIYF | TGTGCCAGCAGTCGAGACGAAGCCGGAAACACCATATATTTT
once | TRBJ1-3 | TRBV9 | - | CASSVEPGNTIYF | TGTGCCAGCAGCGTAGAACCTGGAAACACCATATATTTT
- | TRBJ1-1 | TRBV19 | - | CASSINGLTEAFF | TGTGCCAGTAGTATTAACGGGTTGACTGAAGCTTTCTTT
- | TRBJ2-5 | TRBV5-6 | - | CASSRGRQETQYF | TGTGCCAGCAGCCGGGGGCGCCAGGAGACCCAGTACTTC
- | TRBJ1-3 | TRBV29-1 | - | CSVEDFDVGNTIYF | TGCAGCGTTGAAGATTTTGATGTCGGAAACACCATATATTTT
- | TRBJ2-2 | TRBV6-6 | - | CAAKGYATGELFF | TGTGCCGCAAAGGGGTATGCCACCGGGGAGCTGTTTTTT
- | TRBJ2-2 | TRBV7-3 | - | CASSLRGSNTGELFF | TGTGCCAGCAGCTTACGGGGGTCGAACACCGGGGAGCTGTTTTTT
- | TRBJ2-2 | TRBV7-9 | TRBD1 | CASSWGQGTPNTGELFF | TGTGCCAGCAGCTGGGGACAGGGGACCCCGAACACCGGGGAGCTGTTTTTT
- | TRBJ1-6 | TRBV11-3 | - | CASSLGNSPLHF | TGTGCCAGCAGCTTGGGGAATTCACCCCTCCACTTT
once | TRBJ2-5 | TRBV5-4 | - | CASGPKGLATETQYF | TGTGCCAGCGGACCGAAGGGGCTAGCGACAGAGACCCAGTACTTC
- | TRBJ1-5 | TRBV6-5 | TRBD1 | CASSRQGGGNQPQHF | TGTGCCAGCAGTAGACAGGGCGGAGGCAATCAGCCCCAGCATTTT
once | TRBJ2-7 | TRBV19 | - | CASSWRTGEQYF | TGTGCCAGTAGTTGGCGGACTGGGGAGCAGTACTTC
- | TRBJ1-2 | TRBV4-3 | - | CASSQGQSNYGYTF | TGCGCCAGCAGCCAAGGACAGTCAAACTATGGCTACACCTTC
- | TRBJ2-1 | TRBV6-6 | TRBD2 | CASSPARRGGYNEQFF | TGTGCCAGCAGCCCCGCCCGGCGGGGGGGTTACAATGAGCAGTTCTTC
- | TRBJ1-1 | TRBV5-1 | - | CASRPETGWGTEAFF | TGCGCCAGCAGGCCAGAGACGGGGTGGGGCACTGAAGCTTTCTTT